These T cell receptor beta chains were read from a single sample in a study of shared T cell receptors in the human thymus. Sequencing used immunoSEQ multiplex PCR; TCRdb keeps in-frame clones, though not all of them. The data hold a few hundred thousand clones, with approximately 95% observed a single time. Sequencing used thymocytes. The receptors here all came from a human donor. Both conserved end residues are part of each CDR3. D genes are given only for firm matches. Where a row states a size, it is once, few, many or the class of an expanded clone; other rows omit it.

>TRBD1|-|TRBV5-1|TRBJ1-4
CASSPGQGSNEKLFF
TGCGCCAGCAGCCCCGGACAGGGATCTAATGAAAAACTGTTTTTT
>TRBD1|-|TRBV5-6|TRBJ1-6
CASSSALDRDNSPLHF
TGTGCCAGCAGCTCCGCCCTGGACAGGGATAATTCACCCCTCCACTTT
>-|-|TRBV4-3|TRBJ1-4
CASSQEPPGSNEKLFF
TGCGCCAGCAGCCAAGAACCCCCGGGCTCAAATGAAAAACTGTTTTTT
>-|-|TRBV5-1|TRBJ2-3
CASSVQRAPSTDTQYF
TGCGCCAGCAGCGTTCAGCGAGCACCCTCCACAGATACGCAGTATTTT
>-|-|TRBV4-1|TRBJ1-3
CASSLQPWDTIYF
TGCGCCAGCAGCCTGCAACCTTGGGACACCATATATTTT
>-|-|TRBV5-1|TRBJ2-7
CASSLGAGRYEQYF
TGCGCCAGCAGCTTGGGGGCAGGGCGCTACGAGCAGTACTTC
>TRBD1|-|TRBV28|TRBJ2-7
CASSFPGQGRRRSYEQYF
TGTGCCAGCAGTTTTCCGGGACAGGGAAGACGACGGTCCTACGAGCAGTACTTC
>TRBD1|-|TRBV5-1|TRBJ1-1
CASSLYRGSEAFF
TGCGCCAGCAGCTTGTACAGGGGGTCTGAAGCTTTCTTT
>-|-|TRBV27|TRBJ1-5
CASSFWNQPQHF
TGTGCCAGCAGTTTTTGGAATCAGCCCCAGCATTTT
>TRBD2|-|TRBV10-1|TRBJ2-3
CASSPGTSGFNPDTQYF
TGCGCCAGCAGCCCCGGGACTAGCGGGTTCAACCCAGATACGCAGTATTTT
>-|-|TRBV28|TRBJ2-5
CASSCQEGPETQYF
TGTGCCAGCAGTTGTCAAGAGGGCCCCGAGACCCAGTACTTC
>-|-|TRBV30|TRBJ2-7
CAWTRRLVPYEQYF
TGTGCCTGGACCAGACGTCTAGTCCCCTACGAGCAGTACTTC
>-|-|TRBV30|TRBJ1-4
CAWNGSLAVIHEKLFF
TGTGCCTGGAATGGCTCGCTGGCCGTAATCCATGAAAAACTGTTTTTT
>-|once|TRBV28|TRBJ1-6
CASSLTDKLCSPLHF
TGTGCCAGCAGTTTGACCGATAAACTCTGTTCACCCCTCCACTTT
>-|-|TRBV11-3|TRBJ1-5
CASSPYHRESNQPQHF
TGTGCCAGCAGCCCGTACCACAGGGAGAGCAATCAGCCCCAGCATTTT
>-|-|TRBV4-2|TRBJ1-2
CASSQSPPVEGYGYTF
TGTGCCAGCAGCCAATCCCCGCCGGTGGAGGGCTATGGCTACACCTTC
>TRBD1|-|TRBV13|TRBJ1-1
CASSRGQGLRNTEAFF
TGTGCCAGCAGCCGGGGACAGGGGCTGAGGAACACTGAAGCTTTCTTT
>-|-|TRBV28|TRBJ1-2
CASSQRSTSNYGYTF
TGTGCCAGCAGTCAAAGGAGCACCAGTAACTATGGCTACACCTTC
>TRBD1|-|TRBV4-2|TRBJ1-1
CASSQAQGQGGMNTEAFF
TGTGCCAGCAGCCAAGCTCAGGGACAGGGGGGGATGAACACTGAAGCTTTCTTT
>-|-|TRBV27|TRBJ1-1
CASSPRARARNTEAFF
TGTGCCAGCAGTCCAAGGGCCCGGGCGAGGAACACTGAAGCTTTCTTT
>-|-|TRBV6-6|TRBJ2-7
CASSYSGGISYEQYF
TGTGCCAGCAGTTACTCTGGCGGGATATCCTACGAGCAGTACTTC
>-|-|TRBV11-3|TRBJ2-2
CASSLRGIGELFF
TGTGCCAGCAGCTTGAGGGGTATCGGGGAGCTGTTTTTT
>-|-|TRBV19|TRBJ2-1
CASAPRRGHNEQFF
TGTGCCAGTGCCCCCCGGAGGGGCCACAATGAGCAGTTCTTC
>TRBD1|-|TRBV6-5|TRBJ1-2
CASSRDRGRGYTF
TGTGCCAGCAGCCGCGACAGGGGAAGGGGCTACACCTTC
>TRBD1|-|TRBV6-4|TRBJ1-2
CASSATGADYGYTF
TGTGCCAGCAGTGCCACAGGGGCGGACTATGGCTACACCTTC
>-|-|TRBV30|TRBJ2-1
CAWSVRGEGVNNEQFF
TGTGCCTGGAGTGTACGGGGAGAGGGGGTTAACAATGAGCAGTTCTTC